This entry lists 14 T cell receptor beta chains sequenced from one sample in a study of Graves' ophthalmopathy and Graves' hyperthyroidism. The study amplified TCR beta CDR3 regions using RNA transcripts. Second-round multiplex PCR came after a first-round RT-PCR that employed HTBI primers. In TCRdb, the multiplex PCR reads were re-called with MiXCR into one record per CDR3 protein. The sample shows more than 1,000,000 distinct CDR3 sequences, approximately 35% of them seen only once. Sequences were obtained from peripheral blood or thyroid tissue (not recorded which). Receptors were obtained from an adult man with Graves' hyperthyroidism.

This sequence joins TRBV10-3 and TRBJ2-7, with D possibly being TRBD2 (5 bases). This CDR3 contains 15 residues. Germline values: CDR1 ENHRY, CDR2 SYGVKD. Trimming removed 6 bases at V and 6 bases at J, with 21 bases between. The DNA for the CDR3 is TGTGCCATCAGACAATCCTCGACGGACTCTTCCGAGCAGTACTTC. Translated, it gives CAIRQSSTDSSEQYF.

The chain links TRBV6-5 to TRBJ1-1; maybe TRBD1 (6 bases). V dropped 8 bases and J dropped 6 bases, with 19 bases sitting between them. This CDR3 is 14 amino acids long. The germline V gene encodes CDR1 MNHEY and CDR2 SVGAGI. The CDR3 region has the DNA TGTGCCAGCCGAAGCGGAATAGACAGGTCTGAAGCTTTCTTT. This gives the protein CASRSGIDRSEAFF.

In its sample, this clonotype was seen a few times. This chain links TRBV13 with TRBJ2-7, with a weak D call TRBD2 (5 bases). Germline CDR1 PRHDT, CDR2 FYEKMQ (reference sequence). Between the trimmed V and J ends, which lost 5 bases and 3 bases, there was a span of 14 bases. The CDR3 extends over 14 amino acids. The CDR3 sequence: CASSPTRTGYEQYF. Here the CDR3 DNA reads TGTGCCAGCAGCCCAACTAGGACCGGCTACGAGCAGTACTTC.

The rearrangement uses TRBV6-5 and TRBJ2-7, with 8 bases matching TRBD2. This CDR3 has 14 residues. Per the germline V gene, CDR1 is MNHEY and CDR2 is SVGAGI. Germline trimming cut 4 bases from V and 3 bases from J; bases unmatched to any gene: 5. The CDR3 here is CASSFGTRSYEQYF. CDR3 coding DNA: TGTGCCAGCAGTTTCGGGACTAGAAGCTACGAGCAGTACTTC.

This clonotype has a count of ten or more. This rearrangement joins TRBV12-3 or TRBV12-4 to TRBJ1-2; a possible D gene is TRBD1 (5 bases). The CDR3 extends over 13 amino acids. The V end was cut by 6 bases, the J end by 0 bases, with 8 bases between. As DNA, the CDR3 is TGTGCCAGCAGAACGGACACTAACTATGGCTACACCTTC. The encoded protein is CASRTDTNYGYTF.

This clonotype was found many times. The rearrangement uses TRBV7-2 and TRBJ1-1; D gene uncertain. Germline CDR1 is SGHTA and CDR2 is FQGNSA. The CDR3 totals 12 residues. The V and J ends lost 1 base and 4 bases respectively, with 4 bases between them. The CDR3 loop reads CASSLVSTEAFF. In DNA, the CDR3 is TGTGCCAGCAGCTTAGTCAGCACTGAAGCTTTCTTT. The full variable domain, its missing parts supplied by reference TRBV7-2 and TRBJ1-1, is GAGVSQSPSNKVTEKGKDVELRCDPISGHTALYWYRQSLGQGLEFLIYFQGNSAPDKSGLPSDRFSAERTGGSVSTLTIQRTQQEDSAVYLCASSLVSTEAFFGQGTRLTVV.

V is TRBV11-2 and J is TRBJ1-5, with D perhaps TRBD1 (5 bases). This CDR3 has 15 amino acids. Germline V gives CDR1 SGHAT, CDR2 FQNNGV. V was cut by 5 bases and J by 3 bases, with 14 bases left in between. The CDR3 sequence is CASSVGRGFNQPQHF. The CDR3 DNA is TGTGCCAGCAGCGTAGGAAGGGGTTTCAATCAGCCCCAGCATTTT. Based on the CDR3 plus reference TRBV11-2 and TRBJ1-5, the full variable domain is EAGVAQSPRYKIIEKRQSVAFWCNPISGHATLYWYQQILGQGPKLLIQFQNNGVVDDSQLPKDRFSAERLKGVDSTLKIQPAKLEDSAVYLCASSVGRGFNQPQHFGDGTRLSIL.

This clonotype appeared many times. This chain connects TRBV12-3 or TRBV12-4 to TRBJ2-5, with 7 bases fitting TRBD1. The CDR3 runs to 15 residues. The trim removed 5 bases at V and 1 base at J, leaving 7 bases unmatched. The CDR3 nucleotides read TGTGCCAGCAGTCTACCCGGGACAGCCCAAGAGACCCAGTACTTC. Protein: CASSLPGTAQETQYF.

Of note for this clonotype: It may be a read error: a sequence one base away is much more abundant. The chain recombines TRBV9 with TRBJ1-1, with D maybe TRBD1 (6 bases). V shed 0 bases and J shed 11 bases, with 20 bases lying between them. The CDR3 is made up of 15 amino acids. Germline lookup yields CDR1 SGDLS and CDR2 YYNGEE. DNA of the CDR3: TGTGCCAGCAGCGTAGGGGAGGAGACAGGTCGCGGGGCTTTCTTT. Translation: CASSVGEETGRGAFF.

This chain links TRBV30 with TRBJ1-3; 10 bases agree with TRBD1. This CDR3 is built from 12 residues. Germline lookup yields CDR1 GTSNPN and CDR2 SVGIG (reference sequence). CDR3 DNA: TGTTGCGGGACAGGGGACGGAAACACCATATATTTT. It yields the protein CCGTGDGNTIYF.

This CDR3 is CAISYITEAFF. Here the CDR3 DNA reads TGTGCCATCAGTTACATCACTGAAGCTTTCTTT. The chain combines TRBV10-3 with TRBJ1-1; D gene unclear. V lost 5 bases, J lost 4 bases, and 5 bases lay in between. The CDR3 loop spans 11 amino acids. CDR1 ENHRY and CDR2 SYGVKD come from the germline V gene.

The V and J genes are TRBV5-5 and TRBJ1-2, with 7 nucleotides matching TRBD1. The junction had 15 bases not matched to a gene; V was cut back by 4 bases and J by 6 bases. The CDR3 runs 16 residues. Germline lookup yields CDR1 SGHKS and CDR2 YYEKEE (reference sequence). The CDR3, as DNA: TGTGCCAGCAGCGCCGTAGTGACAGGGATTGGGGATGGCTACACCTTC. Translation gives CASSAVVTGIGDGYTF.

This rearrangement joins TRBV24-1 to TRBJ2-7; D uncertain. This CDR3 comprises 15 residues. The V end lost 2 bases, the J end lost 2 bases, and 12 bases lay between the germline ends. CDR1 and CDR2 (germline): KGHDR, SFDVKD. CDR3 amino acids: CATSDSGSAPYEQYF. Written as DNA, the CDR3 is TGTGCCACCAGTGATTCAGGCAGTGCCCCCTACGAGCAGTACTTC.

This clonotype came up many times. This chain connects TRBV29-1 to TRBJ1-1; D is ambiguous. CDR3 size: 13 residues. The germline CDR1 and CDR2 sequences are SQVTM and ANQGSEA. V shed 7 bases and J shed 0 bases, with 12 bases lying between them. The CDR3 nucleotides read TGCAGCGGGACTCGACGGGTGAACACTGAAGCTTTCTTT. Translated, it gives CSGTRRVNTEAFF.